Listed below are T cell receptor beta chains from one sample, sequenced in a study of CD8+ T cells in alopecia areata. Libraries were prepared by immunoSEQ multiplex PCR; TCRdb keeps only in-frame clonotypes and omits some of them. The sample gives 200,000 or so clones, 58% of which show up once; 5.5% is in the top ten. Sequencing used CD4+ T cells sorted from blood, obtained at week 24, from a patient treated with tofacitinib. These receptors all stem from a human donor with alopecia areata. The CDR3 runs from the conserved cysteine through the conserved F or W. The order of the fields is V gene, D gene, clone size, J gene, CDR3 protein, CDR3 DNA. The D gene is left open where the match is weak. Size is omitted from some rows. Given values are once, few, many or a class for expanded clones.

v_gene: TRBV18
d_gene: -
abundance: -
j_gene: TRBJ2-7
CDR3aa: CASSPGDGAYEQYF
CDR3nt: TGTGCCAGCTCACCAGGGGACGGAGCCTACGAGCAGTACTTC

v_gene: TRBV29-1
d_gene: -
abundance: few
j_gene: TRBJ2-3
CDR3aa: CSVVGAPGDTQYF
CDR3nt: TGCAGCGTGGTTGGGGCCCCTGGAGATACGCAGTATTTT

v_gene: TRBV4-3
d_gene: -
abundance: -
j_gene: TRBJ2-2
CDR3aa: CASSQDLAGGSGGELFF
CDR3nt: TGCGCCAGCAGCCAAGATTTGGCAGGAGGTAGTGGCGGGGAGCTGTTTTTT

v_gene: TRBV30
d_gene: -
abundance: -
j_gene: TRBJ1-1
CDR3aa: CAWSISNTEAFF
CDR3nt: TGTGCCTGGAGTATCTCGAACACTGAAGCTTTCTTT

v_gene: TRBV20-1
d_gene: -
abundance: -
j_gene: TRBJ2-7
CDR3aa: CSAEEAYEQYF
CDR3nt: TGCAGTGCTGAGGAGGCCTACGAGCAGTACTTC

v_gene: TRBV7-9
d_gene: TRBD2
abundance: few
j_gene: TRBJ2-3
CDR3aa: CASSRASGSTDTQYF
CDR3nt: TGTGCCAGCAGTCGAGCTAGCGGAAGCACAGATACGCAGTATTTT

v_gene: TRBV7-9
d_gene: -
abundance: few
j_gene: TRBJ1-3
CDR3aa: CASSLKGPGNTIYF
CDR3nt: TGTGCCAGCAGCTTAAAGGGTCCCGGAAACACCATATATTTT

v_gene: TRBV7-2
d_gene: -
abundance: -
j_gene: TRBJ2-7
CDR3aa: CASTGLVEQYF
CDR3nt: TGTGCCAGCACCGGACTCGTCGAGCAGTACTTC

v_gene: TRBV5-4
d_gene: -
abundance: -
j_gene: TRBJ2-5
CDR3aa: CASSLAPPETQYF
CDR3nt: TGTGCCAGCAGCTTGGCACCTCCCGAGACCCAGTACTTC

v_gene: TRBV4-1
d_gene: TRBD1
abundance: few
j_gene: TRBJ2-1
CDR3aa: CASSQPLRGQGTYNEQFF
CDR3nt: TGCGCCAGCAGCCAGCCTCTTAGGGGACAGGGTACCTACAATGAGCAGTTCTTC

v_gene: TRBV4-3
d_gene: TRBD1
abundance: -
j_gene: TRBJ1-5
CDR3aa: CASSQNQGVGPQHF
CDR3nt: TGCGCCAGCAGCCAAAATCAGGGGGTTGGGCCCCAGCATTTT

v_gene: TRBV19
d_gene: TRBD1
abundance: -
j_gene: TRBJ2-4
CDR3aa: CASSPDRAGKNIQYF
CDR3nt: TGTGCCAGTAGTCCGGACAGGGCGGGCAAAAACATTCAGTACTTC

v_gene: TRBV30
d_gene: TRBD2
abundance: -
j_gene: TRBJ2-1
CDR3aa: CAWTNGLAVYNEQFF
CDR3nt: TGTGCCTGGACCAACGGACTAGCGGTGTACAATGAGCAGTTCTTC

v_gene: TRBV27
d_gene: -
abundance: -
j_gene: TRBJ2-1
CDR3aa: CASSLRVGGGLKQFF
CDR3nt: TGTGCCAGCAGTTTAAGGGTCGGAGGGGGATTGAAGCAGTTCTTC

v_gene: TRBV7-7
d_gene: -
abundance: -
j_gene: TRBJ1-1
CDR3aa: CASSQDRDTEAFF
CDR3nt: TGTGCCAGCAGCCAGGACAGAGACACTGAAGCTTTCTTT

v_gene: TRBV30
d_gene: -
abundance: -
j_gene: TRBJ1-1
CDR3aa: CAWSVWVNTEAFF
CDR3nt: TGTGCCTGGAGTGTTTGGGTGAACACTGAAGCTTTCTTT

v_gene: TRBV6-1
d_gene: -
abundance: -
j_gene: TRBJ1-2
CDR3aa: CASSEALRGRGYGYTF
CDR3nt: TGTGCCAGCAGTGAAGCGCTTCGGGGCAGGGGTTATGGCTACACCTTC

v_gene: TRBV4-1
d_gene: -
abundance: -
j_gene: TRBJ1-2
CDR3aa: CASSQGTVFGYGYTF
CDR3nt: TGCGCCAGCAGCCAAGGGACAGTCTTTGGCTATGGCTACACCTTC

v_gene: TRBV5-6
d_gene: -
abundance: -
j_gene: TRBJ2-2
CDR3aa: CASSVKGRITGELFF
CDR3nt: TGTGCCAGCAGCGTGAAGGGACGAATCACCGGGGAGCTGTTTTTT

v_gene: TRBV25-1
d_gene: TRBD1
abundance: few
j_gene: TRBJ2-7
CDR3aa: CASRADRGASYEQYF
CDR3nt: TGTGCCAGCAGGGCCGACAGGGGGGCTTCCTACGAGCAGTACTTC

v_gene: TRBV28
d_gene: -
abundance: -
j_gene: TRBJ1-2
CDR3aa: CASRNDRNYGYTF
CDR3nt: TGTGCCAGCAGAAATGACAGGAACTATGGCTACACCTTC

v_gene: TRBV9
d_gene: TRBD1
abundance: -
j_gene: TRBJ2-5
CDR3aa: CASSVAGGRGETQYF
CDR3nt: TGTGCCAGCAGCGTAGCAGGGGGCCGTGGAGAGACCCAGTACTTC

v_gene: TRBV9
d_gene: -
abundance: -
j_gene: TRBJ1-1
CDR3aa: CASSVGEGAFF
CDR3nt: TGTGCCAGCAGCGTTGGGGAGGGAGCTTTCTTT

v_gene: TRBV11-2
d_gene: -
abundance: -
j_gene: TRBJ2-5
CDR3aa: CASSFKNHQYF
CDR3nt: TGTGCCAGCAGCTTTAAGAACCACCAGTACTTC

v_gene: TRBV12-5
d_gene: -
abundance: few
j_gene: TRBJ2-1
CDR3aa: CASGLEWVDEQFF
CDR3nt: TGTGCTAGTGGTTTGGAATGGGTCGATGAGCAGTTCTTC

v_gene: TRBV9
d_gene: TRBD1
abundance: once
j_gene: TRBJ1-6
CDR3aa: CASSGRTGNSPLHF
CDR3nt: TGTGCCAGCAGCGGACGGACAGGGAATTCACCCCTCCACTTT

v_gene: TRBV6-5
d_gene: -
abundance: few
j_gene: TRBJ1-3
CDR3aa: CASRSDRFGNTIYF
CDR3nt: TGTGCCAGCAGGTCCGACAGGTTCGGAAACACCATATATTTT

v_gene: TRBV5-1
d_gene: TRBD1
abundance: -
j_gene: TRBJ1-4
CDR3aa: CASSLGQGANNEKLFF
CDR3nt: TGCGCCAGCAGCTTGGGGCAGGGGGCCAATAATGAAAAACTGTTTTTT

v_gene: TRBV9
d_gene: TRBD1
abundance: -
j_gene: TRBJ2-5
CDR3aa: CASSLVSDRGRETQYF
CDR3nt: TGTGCCAGCAGCCTCGTCTCGGACAGGGGGAGGGAGACCCAGTACTTC

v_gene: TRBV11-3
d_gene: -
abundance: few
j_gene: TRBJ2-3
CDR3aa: CASHGEEGLGDTQYF
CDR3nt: TGTGCCAGCCACGGGGAGGAGGGGTTGGGAGATACGCAGTATTTT

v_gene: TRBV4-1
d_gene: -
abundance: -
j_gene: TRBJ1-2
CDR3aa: CASSQDEVSNNYGYTF
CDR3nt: TGCGCCAGCAGCCAAGATGAGGTCTCGAATAACTATGGCTACACCTTC

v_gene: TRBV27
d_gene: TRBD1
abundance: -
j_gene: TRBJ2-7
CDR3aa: CASSLRTGGEQYF
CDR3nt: TGTGCCAGCAGTCTCCGGACAGGGGGCGAGCAGTACTTC

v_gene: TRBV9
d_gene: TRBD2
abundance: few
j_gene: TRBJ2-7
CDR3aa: CASSQTSLAGAWEQYF
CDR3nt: TGTGCCAGCAGCCAGACCTCACTAGCGGGAGCTTGGGAGCAGTACTTC

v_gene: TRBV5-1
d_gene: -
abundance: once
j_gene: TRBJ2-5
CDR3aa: CASSLVAQAQETQYF
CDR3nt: TGCGCCAGCAGCTTGGTAGCGCAGGCCCAAGAGACCCAGTACTTC

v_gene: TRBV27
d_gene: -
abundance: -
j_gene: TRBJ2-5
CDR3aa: CATAAGFQETQYF
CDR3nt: TGTGCCACCGCTGCGGGTTTCCAAGAGACCCAGTACTTC

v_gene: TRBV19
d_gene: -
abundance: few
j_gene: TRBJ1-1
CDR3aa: CASSIAAGRNTEAFF
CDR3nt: TGTGCCAGTAGTATAGCTGCAGGGCGGAACACTGAAGCTTTCTTT

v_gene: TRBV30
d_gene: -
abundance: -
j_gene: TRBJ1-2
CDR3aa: CAWSFETANYGYTF
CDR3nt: TGTGCCTGGAGTTTCGAGACAGCTAACTATGGCTACACCTTC

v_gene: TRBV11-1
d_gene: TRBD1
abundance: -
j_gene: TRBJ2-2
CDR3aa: CASSSKTGKNGELFF
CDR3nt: TGTGCCAGCAGCTCTAAGACAGGGAAGAACGGGGAGCTGTTTTTT

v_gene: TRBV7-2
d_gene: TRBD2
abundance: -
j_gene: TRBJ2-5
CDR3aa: CASSLGTSGNGETQYF
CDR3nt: TGTGCCAGCAGCTTAGGGACTAGCGGAAACGGAGAGACCCAGTACTTC

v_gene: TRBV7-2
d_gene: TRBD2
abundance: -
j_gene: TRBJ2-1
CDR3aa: CASNLGTSGAEQFF
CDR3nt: TGTGCCAGCAACTTAGGGACTAGCGGGGCTGAGCAGTTCTTC

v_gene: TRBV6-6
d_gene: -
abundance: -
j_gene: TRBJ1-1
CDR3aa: CASSYPGVGSAEAFF
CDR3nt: TGTGCCAGCAGTTACCCAGGGGTGGGGTCGGCTGAAGCTTTCTTT

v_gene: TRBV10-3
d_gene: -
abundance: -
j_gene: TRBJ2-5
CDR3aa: CAISGDGGGAQETQYF
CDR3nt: TGTGCCATCAGCGGAGATGGCGGAGGGGCCCAAGAGACCCAGTACTTC

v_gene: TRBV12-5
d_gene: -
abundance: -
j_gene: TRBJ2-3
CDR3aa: CASGLGGTDTQYF
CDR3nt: TGTGCTAGTGGTTTAGGCGGGACAGATACGCAGTATTTT

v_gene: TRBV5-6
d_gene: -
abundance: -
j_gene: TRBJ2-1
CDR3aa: CASSLEGVGYNEQFF
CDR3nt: TGTGCCAGCAGCCTTGAAGGGGTTGGTTACAATGAGCAGTTCTTC

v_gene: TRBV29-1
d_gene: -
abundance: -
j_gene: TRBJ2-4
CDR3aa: CSVTGGNIQYF
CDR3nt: TGCAGCGTTACCGGGGGAAACATTCAGTACTTC

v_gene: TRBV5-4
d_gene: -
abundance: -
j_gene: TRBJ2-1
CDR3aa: CASSLPSRANEQFF
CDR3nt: TGTGCCAGCAGCTTGCCCAGCAGAGCCAATGAGCAGTTCTTC

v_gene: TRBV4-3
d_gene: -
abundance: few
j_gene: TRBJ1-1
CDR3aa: CASSPKTGQNTEAFF
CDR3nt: TGCGCCAGCAGCCCCAAAACCGGACAGAACACTGAAGCTTTCTTT

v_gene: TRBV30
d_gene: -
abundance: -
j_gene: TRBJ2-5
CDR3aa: CAWGRRAETQYF
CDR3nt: TGTGCCTGGGGGCGCAGGGCCGAGACCCAGTACTTC

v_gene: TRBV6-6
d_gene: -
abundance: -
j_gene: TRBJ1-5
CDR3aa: CASGRDQPQHF
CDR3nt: TGTGCCAGCGGAAGGGATCAGCCCCAGCATTTT

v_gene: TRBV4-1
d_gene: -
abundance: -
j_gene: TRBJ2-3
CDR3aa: CASIVRTVEYF
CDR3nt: TGCGCCAGCATAGTGAGGACAGTAGAGTATTTT

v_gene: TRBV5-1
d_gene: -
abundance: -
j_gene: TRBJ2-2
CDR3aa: CASSLDVGSGELFF
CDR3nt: TGCGCCAGCAGCTTGGACGTGGGGTCCGGGGAGCTGTTTTTT

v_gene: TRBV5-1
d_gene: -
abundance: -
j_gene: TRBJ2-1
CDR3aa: CASSLERNEQFF
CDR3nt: TGCGCCAGCAGCTTGGAGAGGAATGAGCAGTTCTTC